One sample yielded the 6 T cell receptor beta chains listed below, sequenced in a study of T cell responses to AZD1222 COVID-19 vaccine. TCRdb keeps only in-frame clones here, not all; method: immunoSEQ multiplex PCR. The table records some 150,000 clones, about 93% of them present only once. The material sequenced was peripheral blood, taken on day 0 of AZD1222 vaccination. The receptors were gathered from an adult in good health.

The chain employs TRBV7-8 and TRBJ2-7, with TRBD2 matching over 10 bases. From germline, CDR1 is SGHVS and CDR2 FQNEAQ. The CDR3 runs to 18 residues. Trimming at V came to 6 bases and at J to 5 bases, leaving 19 bases not matched to a gene. As DNA, the CDR3 is TGTGCCAGCAGTCTCTTAGCCTCCCCGGCTAGCGGGAGCAACGAGCAGTACGTC. This encodes CASSLLASPASGSNEQYV.

This rearrangement joins TRBV7-9 to TRBJ2-2, with 10 bases aligning to TRBD1. The CDR3 consists of 15 residues. With 5 bases clipped from V and 5 bases from J, the junction kept 5 bases outside the gene matches. Germline V gene lookup returns CDR1 SEHNR and CDR2 FQNEAQ (reference sequence). CDR3 residues: CASSPTGGLTGELFF. CDR3 bases: TGTGCCAGCAGCCCGACAGGGGGCTTGACCGGGGAGCTGTTTTTT.

This chain uses TRBV30 with TRBJ1-5; 9 bases agree with TRBD1. CDR3 size: 16 residues. The germline V gene has CDR1 GTSNPN and CDR2 SVGIG (reference sequence). V gave up 4 bases and J gave up 6 bases; unmatched junction bases: 13. In DNA, the CDR3 is TGTGCCTGGATATCCGGGACAGGGTCTTCATGTCAGCCCCAGCATTTT. Residues: CAWISGTGSSCQPQHF.

The chain recombines TRBV2 with TRBJ1-1; D uncertain. CDR1 SNHLY and CDR2 FYNNEI come from the germline V gene. This CDR3 comprises 14 residues. With 3 bases removed from V and 6 bases from J, the gap between germline ends came to 14 bases. The CDR3 is CASSEWSSLAEAFF. CDR3 bases: TGTGCCAGCAGTGAGTGGTCCAGTTTGGCTGAAGCTTTCTTT.

The rearrangement links TRBV30 to TRBJ2-2, with a possible D match to TRBD2 (6 bases). The germline CDR1 and CDR2 sequences are GTSNPN and SVGIG (reference sequence). The CDR3 loop spans 14 amino acids. Trimming took off 1 base at V and 7 bases at J, with 13 bases between the two ends. CDR3 residues: CAWSGRRAHGELFF. The CDR3 DNA reads TGTGCCTGGAGTGGCAGGAGGGCACACGGGGAGCTGTTTTTT.

The gene calls are TRBV6-1 and TRBJ1-1, with 9 positions matching TRBD1. J gave up 7 bases and V 2 bases, and 8 bases lay outside the gene matches. The CDR3 consists of 15 residues. Germline CDR1 MNHNS, CDR2 SASEGT. The CDR3 coding sequence is TGTGCCAGCAGTGAACAGGACACAGGGGGCCATGAAGCTTTCTTT. Protein: CASSEQDTGGHEAFF.